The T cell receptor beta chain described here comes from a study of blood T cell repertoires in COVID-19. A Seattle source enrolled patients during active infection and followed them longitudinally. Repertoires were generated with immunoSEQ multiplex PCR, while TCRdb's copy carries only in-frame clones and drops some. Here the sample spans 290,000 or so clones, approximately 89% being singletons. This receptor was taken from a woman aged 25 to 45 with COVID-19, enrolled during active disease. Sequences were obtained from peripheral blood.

The CDR3, as DNA: TGTGCCAGCAGCTTTGGTAGCGCAGGCGAGCAGTACTTC. Protein product: CASSFGSAGEQYF. The chain employs TRBV5-4 and TRBJ2-7; possible D gene TRBD2, 5 bases. Trimming cost V 2 bases and J 6 bases, with 12 bases left between them. The CDR3 sequence is 13 residues long. Germline CDR1 and CDR2: SGHNT and YYREEE (reference sequence).